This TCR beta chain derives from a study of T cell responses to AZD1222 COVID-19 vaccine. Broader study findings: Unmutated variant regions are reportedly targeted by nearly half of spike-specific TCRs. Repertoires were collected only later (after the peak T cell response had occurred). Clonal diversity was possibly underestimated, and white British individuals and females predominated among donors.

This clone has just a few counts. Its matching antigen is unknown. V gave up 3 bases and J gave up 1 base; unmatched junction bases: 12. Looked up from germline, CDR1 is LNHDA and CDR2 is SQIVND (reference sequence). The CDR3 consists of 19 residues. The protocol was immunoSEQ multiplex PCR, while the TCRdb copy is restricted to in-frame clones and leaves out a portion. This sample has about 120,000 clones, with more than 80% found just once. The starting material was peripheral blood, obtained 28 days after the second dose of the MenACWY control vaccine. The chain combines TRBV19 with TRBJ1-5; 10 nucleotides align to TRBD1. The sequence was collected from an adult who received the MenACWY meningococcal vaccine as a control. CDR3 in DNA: TGTGCCAGTAGTATCTCGACAGGGGGCGTCTTGGGCAGCAATCAGCCCCAGCATTTT. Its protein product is CASSISTGGVLGSNQPQHF.